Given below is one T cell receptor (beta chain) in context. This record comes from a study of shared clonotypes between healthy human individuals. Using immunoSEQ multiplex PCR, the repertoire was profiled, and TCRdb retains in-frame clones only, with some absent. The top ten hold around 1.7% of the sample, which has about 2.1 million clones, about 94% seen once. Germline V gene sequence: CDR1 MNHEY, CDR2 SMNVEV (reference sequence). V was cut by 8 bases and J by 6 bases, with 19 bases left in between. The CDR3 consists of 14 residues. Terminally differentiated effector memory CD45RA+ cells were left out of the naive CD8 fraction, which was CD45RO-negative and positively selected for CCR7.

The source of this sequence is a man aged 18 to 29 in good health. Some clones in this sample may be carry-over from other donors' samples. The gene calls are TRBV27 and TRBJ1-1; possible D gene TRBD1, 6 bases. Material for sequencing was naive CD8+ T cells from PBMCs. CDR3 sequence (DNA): TGTGCCAGCTCTCCTCGAGGGGGAAGCGCTGAAGCTTTCTTT. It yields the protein CASSPRGGSAEAFF.